This T cell receptor beta chain was identified during a study of T-cell reconstitution after alpha-beta-depleted transplantation in children. V gave up 4 bases and J gave up 3 bases, with 14 bases separating them. The germline V gene encodes CDR1 SGHTS and CDR2 YDEGEE. The CDR3 has 15 residues. The sample holds many counts of this clonotype. The TCRbeta library incorporated unique molecular identifiers. Using its own MiXCR run on the PCR reads, TCRdb lists one record per CDR3 protein. The sample lists roughly 23,000 distinct CDR3 sequences; approximately 10% were seen once. The chain links TRBV5-8 to TRBJ1-5; D unresolved. The input for sequencing was PBMCs from the stem cell graft donor, taken from the stem cell graft. The receptor's source is a human donor who donated a stem cell graft to a child with chronic granulomatous disease. Written as DNA, the CDR3 is TGTGCCAGCAGCCCCCTGGACCGTTACAATCAGCCCCAGCATTTT. It is translated as CASSPLDRYNQPQHF.